This paragraph reports one T cell receptor beta chain. This record belongs to a study of T cells after yellow fever vaccination. About the study: Preparation of the low-cell-number fractions used SMART-Seq v4 Ultra Low Input.

MiXCR was run by TCRdb on the 5' RACE reads, yielding one entry per CDR3 protein. The sample comprises some 400,000 distinct CDR3 sequences, around a sixth of which are singletons, and roughly 19% rests with the top ten. CDR1 and CDR2 (germline): MNHNS, SASEGT. The junction had 8 bases not matched to a gene; V was cut back by 7 bases and J by 11 bases. This CDR3 has 15 residues. The chain carries TRBV6-1 and TRBJ2-1, with 16 bases matching TRBD2. This TCR was recovered from a man younger than 35 who received the YFV17D yellow fever vaccine. This specimen consisted of PBMCs, obtained before the yellow fever booster vaccination. CDR3 in DNA: TGTGCCAGCACCGAACCGGGACTAGCGGGGGGGAAGCAGTTCTTC. This gives the protein CASTEPGLAGGKQFF.